The present T cell receptor (beta chain) was sequenced within a study of blood T cell repertoires in COVID-19. About the study: Whether acute or convalescent, the COVID-19 samples came from the United States, Italy and Spain. T cells, B-cell-depleted T cells, or PBMCs supplied cDNA or gDNA.

As handled by the study authors: From reference gene primer amplification, estimates of nucleated cell counts were derived. The protocol was immunoSEQ multiplex PCR, while the TCRdb copy is restricted to in-frame clones and leaves out a portion. Clonal size and the V and J genes are those of that table, whereas D and trimming came from the DNA. Of 130,000 to 150,000 clones listed, roughly three quarters are singletons. The germline gives CDR1 SGDLS, CDR2 YYNGEE. The CDR3 contains 17 residues. Trimming cost V 1 base and J 2 bases; bases outside gene matches: 6. This receptor was identified in a woman aged 60 to 75 with acute or convalescent COVID-19. The sample taken for sequencing was peripheral blood. The rearrangement uses TRBV9 and TRBJ2-3; 11 nucleotides line up with TRBD2. CDR3 sequence reads: CASSVTGTSGITDTQYF. The CDR3, as DNA: TGTGCCAGCAGCGTAACCGGGACTAGCGGAATCACAGATACGCAGTATTTT.